This T cell receptor (beta chain) was observed in a study of T cell changes during pregnancy in multiple sclerosis. Using immunoSEQ multiplex PCR, the repertoire was profiled, and TCRdb retains in-frame clones only, with some absent. The table includes tens of thousands of clones, 94% detected once. The CDR3 runs 15 residues. CDR1 and CDR2 from the germline V gene are SGHRS and YFSETQ. With V trimmed by 0 bases and J by 4 bases, 6 bases remained unmatched. This material consisted of peripheral blood, taken in the third trimester of pregnancy. The sequence came from a female donor with multiple sclerosis, enrolled in a pregnancy study. The chain joins TRBV5-1 to TRBJ1-2; 7 nucleotides line up with TRBD1. The CDR3 sequence is CASSLGPDRPYGYTF. CDR3 bases: TGCGCCAGCAGCTTGGGTCCGGACAGGCCCTATGGCTACACCTTC.